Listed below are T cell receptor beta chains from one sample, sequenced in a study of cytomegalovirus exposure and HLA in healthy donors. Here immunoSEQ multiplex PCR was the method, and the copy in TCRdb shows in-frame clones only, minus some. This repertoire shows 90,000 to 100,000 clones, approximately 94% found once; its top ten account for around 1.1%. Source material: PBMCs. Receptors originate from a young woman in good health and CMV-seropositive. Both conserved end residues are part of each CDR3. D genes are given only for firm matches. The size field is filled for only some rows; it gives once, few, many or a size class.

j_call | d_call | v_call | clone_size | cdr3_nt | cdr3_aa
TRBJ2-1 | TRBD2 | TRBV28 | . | TGTGCCAGCAGTGAAAGACTAGCGGTAGTATACAATGAGCAGTTCTTC | CASSERLAVVYNEQFF
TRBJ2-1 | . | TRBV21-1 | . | TGTGCCAGCAGCAAGGGCACCGGGACTAGCGGGAAGGGTGAGCAGTTCTTC | CASSKGTGTSGKGEQFF
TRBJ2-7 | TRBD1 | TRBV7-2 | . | TGTGCCAGCAGCTTTAGGGGGCCCCGCTACGAGCAGTACTTC | CASSFRGPRYEQYF
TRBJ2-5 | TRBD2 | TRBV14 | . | TGTGCCAGCAGCCAAGCGGCGGGAGAGGGGGAGACCCAGTACTTC | CASSQAAGEGETQYF
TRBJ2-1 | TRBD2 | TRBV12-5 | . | TGTGCTAGTGGTTTGGGACTAGCGGGCTCCTACAATGAGCAGTTCTTC | CASGLGLAGSYNEQFF
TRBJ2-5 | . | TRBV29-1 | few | TGCAGCGTCCAAGCCGGTTGGGAGACCCAGTACTTC | CSVQAGWETQYF
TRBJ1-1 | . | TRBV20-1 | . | TGCAGTGCACGGGGGAACACTGAAGCTTTCTTT | CSARGNTEAFF
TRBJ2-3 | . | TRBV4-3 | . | TGCGCCAGCAGCCAAGATCGGAGTAGGGGCGCCGATCGTGGGCTACCAGATACGCAGTATTTT | CASSQDRSRGADRGLPDTQYF
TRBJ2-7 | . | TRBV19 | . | TGTGCCAGTAGTCTTCGGGGGGCTTTAAACTACGAGCAGTACTTC | CASSLRGALNYEQYF
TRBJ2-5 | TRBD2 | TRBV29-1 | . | TGCAGCGTCCTAGCGGGGCGAGAGACCCAGTACTTC | CSVLAGRETQYF
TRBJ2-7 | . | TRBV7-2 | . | TGTGCCAGCAGCTCCACGATTGGGGGGAACTACGAGCAGTACTTC | CASSSTIGGNYEQYF
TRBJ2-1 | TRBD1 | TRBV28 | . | TGTGCCAGCCAACAGGGGTTCAATGAGCAGTTCTTC | CASQQGFNEQFF
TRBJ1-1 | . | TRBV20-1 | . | TGCAGTGCTACTCGACAGAGAGAAGCTTTCTTT | CSATRQREAFF
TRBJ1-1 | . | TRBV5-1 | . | TGCGCCAGCAGTAGGCAAGAGGTGACTGAAGCTTTCTTT | CASSRQEVTEAFF
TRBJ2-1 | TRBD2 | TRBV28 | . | TGTGCCAGCAGTTTAGAACTAGCGGGAAGGTACAATGAGCAGTTCTTC | CASSLELAGRYNEQFF
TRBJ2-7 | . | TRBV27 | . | TGTGCCAGCAGTTTAATGGCCTCCTACGAGCAGTACTTC | CASSLMASYEQYF
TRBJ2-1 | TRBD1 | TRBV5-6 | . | TGTGCCAGCAGCTATGGGACAGAGGCTGTCGAGCAGTTCTTC | CASSYGTEAVEQFF
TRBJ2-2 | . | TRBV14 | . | TGTGCCAGCAGCCACTCAGGGTTCGTGAACACCGGGGAGCTGTTTTTT | CASSHSGFVNTGELFF
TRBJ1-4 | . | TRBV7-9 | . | TGTGCCAGCAGCACCAGACTTAATGAAAAACTGTTTTTT | CASSTRLNEKLFF
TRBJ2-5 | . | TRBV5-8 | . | TGTGCCAGCAGCCGACGCGTGGCTAGCGAGGGAGAGACCCAGTACTTC | CASSRRVASEGETQYF
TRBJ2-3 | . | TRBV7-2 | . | TGTGCCAGCAGCCCCGGGTCGTTTGATACGCAGTATTTT | CASSPGSFDTQYF
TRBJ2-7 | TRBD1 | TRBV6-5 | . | TGTGCCAGCAGACCTCACGGGGACAGGCTATACGAGCAGTACTTC | CASRPHGDRLYEQYF
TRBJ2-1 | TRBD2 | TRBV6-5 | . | TGTGCCAGCAGCGGTTGGTTAGCGGGTCACAATGAGCAGTTCTTC | CASSGWLAGHNEQFF
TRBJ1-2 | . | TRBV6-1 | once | TGTGCCTGCTCCCGGGATGGCTATGGCTACACCTTC | CACSRDGYGYTF
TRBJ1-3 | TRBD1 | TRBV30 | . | TGTGCCTGCTACCCTTGGTCCGGGACAGGGGGAAACACCATATATTTT | CACYPWSGTGGNTIYF
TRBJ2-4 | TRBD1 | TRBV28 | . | TGTGCCAGCAGTTTTAGGGGGCAAGTTCAGTACTTC | CASSFRGQVQYF
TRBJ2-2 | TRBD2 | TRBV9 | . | TGTGCCAGCAGCGTCTTCCAGCAACCGGGACTAGCAGACACCGGGGAGCTGTTTTTT | CASSVFQQPGLADTGELFF
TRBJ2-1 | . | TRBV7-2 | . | TGTGCCAGCAGCTCTAGCCCTCGGTCCACTAATGAGCAGTTCTTC | CASSSSPRSTNEQFF
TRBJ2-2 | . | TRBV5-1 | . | TGCGCCAGCAGCTTGCCTAGCGTGGGCACCGGGGAGCTGTTTTTT | CASSLPSVGTGELFF
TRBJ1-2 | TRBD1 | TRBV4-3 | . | TGCGCCAGCAGCCAAGTTGTGGGACAGGGTCTCCCTAACTATGGCTACACCTTC | CASSQVVGQGLPNYGYTF
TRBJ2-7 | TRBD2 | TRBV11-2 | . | TGTGCCAGCAGCTTAGTGAGCGGGAGGGTTTACGAGCAGTACTTC | CASSLVSGRVYEQYF
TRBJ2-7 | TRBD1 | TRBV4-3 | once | TGCGCCAGCAGCCAAGATTTCTCAGGGGGCTACGAGCAGTACTTC | CASSQDFSGGYEQYF
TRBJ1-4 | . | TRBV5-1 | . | TGCGCCAGCAGCCGCACAGGGTTGAGTGAAAAACTGTTTTTT | CASSRTGLSEKLFF
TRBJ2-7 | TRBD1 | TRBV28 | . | TGTGCCAGCACCTCCAGCCGGGACAGGGGATACGAGCAGTACTTC | CASTSSRDRGYEQYF
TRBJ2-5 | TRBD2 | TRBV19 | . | TGTGCCAGTAGTATAGGGGGACTAGTCCCGACAGAGACCCAGTACTTC | CASSIGGLVPTETQYF
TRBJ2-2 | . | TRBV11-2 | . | TGTGCCAGCAGCTTAGTATTGCAGGGCCTAACCGGGGAGCTGTTTTTT | CASSLVLQGLTGELFF
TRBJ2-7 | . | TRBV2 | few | TGTGCCAGCAGTCGGTACGAGCAGTACTTC | CASSRYEQYF
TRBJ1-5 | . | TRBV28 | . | TGTGCCAGCAGTTTAAGGAGGGAAGATCAACCCCAGCATTTT | CASSLRREDQPQHF
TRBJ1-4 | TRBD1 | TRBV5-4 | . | TGTGCCAGCAGCTTAGGGGGCGACAGTGAAAAACTGTTTTTT | CASSLGGDSEKLFF
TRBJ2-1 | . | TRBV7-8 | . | TGTGCCAGCAGCTTAGCGCAAGAGAGTGAGCAGTTCTTC | CASSLAQESEQFF
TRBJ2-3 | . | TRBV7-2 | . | TGTGCCAGCAGCCCTCCCCTTGAGGATACGCAGTATTTT | CASSPPLEDTQYF
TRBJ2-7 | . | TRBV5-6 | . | TGTGCCAGCACCAATTTCAGACAGGAGCAGTACTTC | CASTNFRQEQYF
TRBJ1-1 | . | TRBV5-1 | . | TGCGCCAGCAGCTTGGGACAACAGAACACTGAAGCTTTCTTT | CASSLGQQNTEAFF
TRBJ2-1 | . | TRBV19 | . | TGTGCCAGTAGTATCGGGGTGGAGCAGTTCTTC | CASSIGVEQFF
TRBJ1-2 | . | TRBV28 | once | TGTGCCAGCAGTTTATCCGGGATGTATGGCTACACCTTC | CASSLSGMYGYTF
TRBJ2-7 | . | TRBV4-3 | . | TGCGCCAGCAGCCAAGACTTCCACGAGCAGTACTTC | CASSQDFHEQYF
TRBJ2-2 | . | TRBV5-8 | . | TGTGCCAGCAGCTTGCAGACGAACACCGGGGAGCTGTTTTTT | CASSLQTNTGELFF
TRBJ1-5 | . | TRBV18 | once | TGTGCCAGCTCACCCGGCCAGGGTGGGGATCAGCCCCAGCATTTT | CASSPGQGGDQPQHF
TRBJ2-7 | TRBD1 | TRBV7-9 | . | TGTGCCAGCAGCCCAGGGGGATTACCCTACGAGCAGTACTTC | CASSPGGLPYEQYF
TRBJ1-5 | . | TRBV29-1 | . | TGCAGCGTTGGGGAGAGGCGCAATCAGCCCCAGCATTTT | CSVGERRNQPQHF
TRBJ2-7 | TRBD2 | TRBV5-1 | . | TGCGCCAGCAGCTCCGGACTAGCGGGTAGAGGCTACGAGCAGTACTTC | CASSSGLAGRGYEQYF
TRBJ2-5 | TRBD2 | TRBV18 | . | TGTGCCAGCTCACCGCCGGGACTAGCGGGCGGGGAGACCCAGTACTTC | CASSPPGLAGGETQYF
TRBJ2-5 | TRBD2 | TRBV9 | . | TGTGCCAGCAGCGTAGCGGGAGGCTATCAAGAGACCCAGTACTTC | CASSVAGGYQETQYF